A selection of T cell receptor beta chains follows, all from one sample in a study of long-term antiretroviral therapy in people with HIV. Sequencing was performed with immunoSEQ multiplex PCR; in TCRdb, only in-frame clones are kept and a portion is missing. The data contain around 26,000 clones, 80% to 90% of them singletons. The source material was unsorted PBMCs, sampled 3 years after starting antiretroviral therapy. The origin of the receptors is a man in his fifties with HIV. CDR3s include the opening cysteine and the closing phenylalanine or tryptophan. Fields, in order: V gene, D gene, clone size, J gene, CDR3 protein, CDR3 DNA. The D gene is left open where the match is weak. Clone size is stated in some rows and not others, as once, few, many or a class when expanded.

TRBV6-4	-	-	TRBJ2-2	CASSEGGETNTGELFF	TGTGCCAGCAGTGAGGGGGGCGAAACGAACACCGGGGAGCTGTTTTTT
TRBV7-9	-	-	TRBJ1-5	CASSLEGRPQHF	TGTGCCAGCAGCTTAGAAGGTAGGCCCCAGCATTTT
TRBV28	-	-	TRBJ1-5	CASSPLNQGNQPQHF	TGTGCCAGCAGTCCCCTTAACCAGGGGAATCAGCCCCAGCATTTT
TRBV7-8	-	-	TRBJ2-5	CASSLISGVKETQYF	TGTGCCAGCAGCTTAATCTCAGGGGTAAAGGAGACCCAGTACTTC
TRBV6-5	-	-	TRBJ2-7	CASNLTSVCYYEQYF	TGTGCCAGTAATTTGACCTCCGTCTGCTACTACGAGCAGTACTTC
TRBV28	-	-	TRBJ2-1	CASSRYRSGGIF	TGTGCCAGCAGCCGATATCGGTCAGGGGGGATCTTC
TRBV7-2	-	-	TRBJ2-1	CASSLDRSVDNEQFF	TGTGCCAGCAGCTTAGATAGGAGTGTTGACAATGAGCAGTTCTTC
TRBV15	-	-	TRBJ2-1	CATSSKGASYNEQFF	TGTGCCACCAGCTCCAAGGGAGCCTCCTACAATGAGCAGTTCTTC
TRBV19	-	-	TRBJ1-2	CASSIGGGFAGYTF	TGTGCCAGTAGTATAGGGGGCGGGTTCGCTGGCTACACCTTC
TRBV7-2	-	-	TRBJ1-2	CASSLPGSLNYGYTF	TGTGCCAGCAGCCTTCCGGGATCTTTAAACTATGGCTACACCTTC
TRBV30	-	-	TRBJ1-3	CAWSERDFSPGNTIYF	TGTGCCTGGAGCGAAAGAGACTTCTCTCCTGGAAACACCATATATTTT
TRBV4-1	-	-	TRBJ1-2	CASSQAEGYGYTF	TGCGCCAGCAGCCAAGCAGAAGGGTATGGCTACACCTTC
TRBV29-1	-	-	TRBJ1-1	CSVGENERTEAFF	TGCAGCGTTGGGGAGAATGAAAGAACTGAAGCTTTCTTT
TRBV28	TRBD2	-	TRBJ2-1	CASSSTHSGSSYNEQFF	TGTGCCAGCAGTTCAACCCATAGCGGGAGCTCCTACAATGAGCAGTTCTTC
TRBV6-5	-	-	TRBJ1-1	CASSSNENTEAFF	TGTGCCAGCAGTTCAAATGAGAACACTGAAGCTTTCTTT
TRBV7-9	-	once	TRBJ2-1	CASSSEGPSYNEQFF	TGTGCCAGCAGCTCGGAGGGGCCTTCCTACAATGAGCAGTTCTTC
TRBV4-3	TRBD2	-	TRBJ2-7	CASSHAGTRGEQYF	TGCGCCAGCAGCCATGCCGGGACTAGGGGCGAGCAGTACTTC
TRBV21-1	-	-	TRBJ1-4	CASSKEAGVGEKLFF	TGTGCCAGCAGCAAAGAGGCAGGGGTCGGCGAAAAACTGTTTTTT
TRBV7-9	-	-	TRBJ2-5	CASSRGQRETQYF	TGTGCCAGCAGCCGTGGACAGAGAGAGACCCAGTACTTC
TRBV11-2	TRBD1	-	TRBJ2-7	CASSPRVGTGGTEQYF	TGTGCCAGCAGCCCCCGAGTCGGGACAGGGGGCACCGAGCAGTACTTC
TRBV28	TRBD1	-	TRBJ1-2	CASSLTSDREDGYTF	TGTGCCAGCAGTTTAACCTCGGACAGGGAGGATGGCTACACCTTC
TRBV4-1	-	-	TRBJ2-7	CASSQDGGRPYEQYF	TGCGCCAGCAGCCAAGATGGGGGGCGGCCCTACGAGCAGTACTTC
TRBV7-2	-	-	TRBJ1-2	CASSLVSLDGYTF	TGTGCCAGCAGCTTAGTCAGCTTGGATGGCTACACCTTC
TRBV4-3	TRBD2	-	TRBJ2-1	CASSQALAEGYNEQFF	TGCGCCAGCAGCCAAGCTCTAGCGGAGGGATACAATGAGCAGTTCTTC
TRBV2	TRBD2	-	TRBJ2-5	CAGGTSGVEETQYF	TGTGCGGGGGGGACTAGCGGGGTGGAAGAGACCCAGTACTTC
TRBV10-1	TRBD1	-	TRBJ2-7	CASSERVLGTGSYEQYF	TGCGCCAGCAGTGAGAGGGTCCTAGGGACAGGCTCCTACGAGCAGTACTTC
TRBV28	-	few	TRBJ1-2	CASSLDDNYGYTF	TGTGCCAGCAGTTTAGACGATAACTATGGCTACACCTTC
TRBV19	TRBD1	few	TRBJ2-7	CASSGQGGIYEQYF	TGTGCCAGTTCAGGACAGGGCGGTATCTACGAGCAGTACTTC
TRBV10-3	-	-	TRBJ2-7	CAISDTGNHEQYF	TGTGCCATCAGTGATACAGGGAACCACGAGCAGTACTTC
TRBV6-5	-	-	TRBJ2-3	CASRQQGTDTQYF	TGTGCCAGCAGACAACAGGGAACAGATACGCAGTATTTT
TRBV7-2	TRBD2	-	TRBJ2-5	CASSTGLAGIPETQYF	TGTGCCAGCAGCACCGGACTAGCGGGAATTCCGGAGACCCAGTACTTC
TRBV5-1	-	few	TRBJ2-3	CASSFRSDTQYF	TGCGCCAGCAGCTTCCGATCAGATACGCAGTATTTT
TRBV6-6	-	-	TRBJ1-1	CASSYSLGNTEAFF	TGTGCCAGCAGTTACTCATTGGGGAACACTGAAGCTTTCTTT
TRBV2	-	-	TRBJ1-4	CASNFRGPKEKLFF	TGTGCCAGCAATTTTAGGGGACCTAAGGAAAAACTGTTTTTT
TRBV29-1	TRBD2	once	TRBJ2-4	CSVEENSGRRGYIQYF	TGCAGCGTTGAAGAAAATAGCGGGAGGAGGGGATACATTCAGTACTTC
TRBV19	-	-	TRBJ2-7	CASSINHQDYEQYF	TGTGCCAGTAGTATCAACCATCAGGACTACGAGCAGTACTTC
TRBV2	-	-	TRBJ1-2	CASSEGAGWGGYTF	TGTGCCAGCAGTGAAGGGGCCGGGTGGGGAGGCTACACCTTC
TRBV25-1	-	-	TRBJ1-1	CASSEYGRGGTEAFF	TGTGCCAGCAGTGAATACGGGAGGGGAGGCACTGAAGCTTTCTTT
TRBV27	-	once	TRBJ1-5	CASRPRAVSNQPQHF	TGTGCCAGCCGACCCCGGGCGGTTAGCAATCAGCCCCAGCATTTT
TRBV7-2	-	once	TRBJ1-6	CASSPWARGNSPLHF	TGTGCCAGCAGCCCATGGGCCAGGGGTAATTCACCCCTCCACTTT
TRBV4-1	-	-	TRBJ1-5	CASSQWWVGGRQISNQPQHF	TGCGCCAGCAGCCAATGGTGGGTTGGGGGACGCCAGATTAGCAATCAGCCCCAGCATTTT
TRBV5-6	TRBD1	-	TRBJ1-2	CASSLGAGGSYGYTF	TGTGCCAGCAGCTTGGGAGCAGGGGGATCCTATGGCTACACCTTC
TRBV11-2	-	-	TRBJ1-3	CASSLEGGATGNTIYF	TGTGCCAGCAGCTTAGAAGGGGGGGCGACTGGAAACACCATATATTTT
TRBV11-2	-	-	TRBJ2-7	CASSLTGLSYEQYF	TGTGCCAGCAGCCTCACGGGACTCAGCTACGAGCAGTACTTC
TRBV7-7	TRBD2	-	TRBJ2-1	CASSSLAGYEQFF	TGTGCTAGCAGCTCTCTAGCGGGGTACGAGCAGTTCTTC
TRBV6-1	TRBD1	-	TRBJ1-6	CASSEIQGVLHF	TGTGCCAGCAGTGAGATACAGGGGGTCCTCCACTTT
TRBV29-1	-	-	TRBJ1-2	CSVSGYGYTF	TGCAGCGTCTCCGGTTATGGCTACACCTTC
TRBV18	TRBD2	-	TRBJ2-4	CASSPGRGGPSKNIQYF	TGTGCCAGCTCCCCCGGGCGCGGGGGACCCTCCAAAAACATTCAGTACTTC
TRBV7-2	TRBD1	-	TRBJ2-7	CASSFPGTGTPSYEQYF	TGTGCCAGCAGCTTCCCTGGGACAGGGACCCCCTCCTACGAGCAGTACTTC
TRBV5-1	-	-	TRBJ1-1	CASSLTGGLNTEAFF	TGCGCCAGCAGCTTGACGGGGGGGTTGAACACTGAAGCTTTCTTT